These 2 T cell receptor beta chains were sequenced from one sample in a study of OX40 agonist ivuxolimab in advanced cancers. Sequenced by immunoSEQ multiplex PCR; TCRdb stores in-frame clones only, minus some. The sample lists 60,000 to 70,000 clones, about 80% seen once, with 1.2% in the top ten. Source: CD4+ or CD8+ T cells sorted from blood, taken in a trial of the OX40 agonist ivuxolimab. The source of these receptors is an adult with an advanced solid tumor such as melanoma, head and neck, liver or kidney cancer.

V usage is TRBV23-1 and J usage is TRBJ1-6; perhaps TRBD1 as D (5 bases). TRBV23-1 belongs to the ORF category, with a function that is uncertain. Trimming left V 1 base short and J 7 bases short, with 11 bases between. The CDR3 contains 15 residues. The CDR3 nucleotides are TGCGCCAGCAGTCAATGTGCAGGGAGAAATTCACCCCTCCACTTT. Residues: CASSQCAGRNSPLHF.

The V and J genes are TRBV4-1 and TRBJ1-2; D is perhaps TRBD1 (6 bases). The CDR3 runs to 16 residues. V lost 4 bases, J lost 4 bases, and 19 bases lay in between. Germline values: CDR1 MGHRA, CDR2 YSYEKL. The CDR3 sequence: CASSPTGGREGYGYTF. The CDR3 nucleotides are TGCGCCAGCAGCCCAACGGGGGGCAGGGAGGGCTATGGCTACACCTTC.